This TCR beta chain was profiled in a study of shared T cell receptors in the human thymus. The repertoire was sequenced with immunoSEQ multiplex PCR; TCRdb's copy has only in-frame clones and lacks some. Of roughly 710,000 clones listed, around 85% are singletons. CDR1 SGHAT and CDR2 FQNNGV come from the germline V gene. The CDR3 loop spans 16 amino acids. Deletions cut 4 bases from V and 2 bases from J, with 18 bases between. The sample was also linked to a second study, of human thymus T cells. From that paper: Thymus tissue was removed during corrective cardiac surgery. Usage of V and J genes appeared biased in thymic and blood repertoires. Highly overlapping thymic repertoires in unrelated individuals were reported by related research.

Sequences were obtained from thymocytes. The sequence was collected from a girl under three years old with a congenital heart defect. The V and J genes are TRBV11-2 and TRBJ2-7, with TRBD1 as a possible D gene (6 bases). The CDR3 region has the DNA TGTGCCAGCAGCTCAGTTAACAGGGTTTTGACCTACGAGCAGTACTTC. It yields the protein CASSSVNRVLTYEQYF.